Presented here are 10 T cell receptor beta chains from one specimen sequenced in a study of vaccination effects on CD4 cells after COVID-19. Antigen-specific CD4+ T cells were expanded with viral peptide pools in the ViraFEST assay before sequencing. CD4+ T cell isolation took place after less than 13 days of culture. Either the mRNA-1273 or the BNT162b2 vaccine was given to participants as two doses. Method: immunoSEQ multiplex PCR; TCRdb's copy keeps in-frame clones and lacks some. The profile shows 25,000 to 30,000 clones, roughly 71% of them singletons. What these receptors recognize is not known. The sequences come from CD4+ T cells from PBMCs cultured with HCoV-OC43 spike peptides, collected after COVID-19 vaccination. The subset: HCoV-OC43 spike overlapping peptide pool stimulation. These receptors were taken from a human donor who received a COVID-19 vaccine.

V is TRBV7-9 and J is TRBJ1-5; D is unclear. Germline CDR1 reads SEHNR; CDR2 reads FQNEAQ (reference sequence). With 3 bases removed from V and 6 bases from J, the gap between germline ends came to 9 bases. The CDR3 is 13 amino acids. The CDR3 loop is CASSFDYTQPQHF. In DNA form, the CDR3 reads TGTGCCAGCAGCTTTGACTACACTCAGCCCCAGCATTTT.

This chain links TRBV3-1 (or the pseudogene TRBV3-2) with TRBJ1-1; weak D call: TRBD1 (5 bases). This CDR3 region has 14 residues. CDR1 is LGHDT, CDR2 YNNKEL, per germline (reference sequence). The V and J ends lost 1 base and 5 bases respectively, with 11 bases between them. The CDR3 DNA reads as TGTGCCAGCAGCCAAGGGGCAGGGTTTACTGAAGCTTTCTTT. Protein product: CASSQGAGFTEAFF.

The V and J genes are TRBV7-6 and TRBJ2-3; 10 bases are a match to TRBD2. The V gene end was trimmed by 4 bases and the J gene end by 8 bases; junction bases not matched to a gene: 9. Germline loops: CDR1 SGHVS, CDR2 FNYEAQ. The CDR3 is made up of 15 amino acids. DNA for the CDR3: TGTGCCAGCAGCTCTAGTTTTGAGCGGGAGGGTACGCAGTATTTT. It encodes CASSSSFEREGTQYF.

The chain has TRBV14 and TRBJ2-5, with TRBD2 identical over 8 bases. The CDR3 contains 15 residues. Germline V gene sequence: CDR1 SGHDN, CDR2 FVKESK. V lost 4 bases to trimming and J lost 3 bases; unmatched junction nucleotides: 7. The CDR3 sequence: CASSRWTSKKETQYF. CDR3 coding DNA: TGTGCCAGCAGCCGCTGGACTAGCAAAAAAGAGACCCAGTACTTC.

The chain joins TRBV6-1 to TRBJ1-5, with 10 bases aligning to TRBD1. Trimming cost V 1 base and J 5 bases; bases outside gene matches: 14. Germline assignment: CDR1 MNHNS and CDR2 SASEGT. The CDR3 length is 19 residues. The CDR3 DNA is TGTGCCAGCAGTGAAGAGGCGGGACAGGGGCGGAGGGGAGATCAGCCCCAGCATTTT. This encodes CASSEEAGQGRRGDQPQHF.

The rearrangement links TRBV11-2 to TRBJ1-2, with 8 bases aligning to TRBD1. The junction had 5 bases not matched to a gene; V was cut back by 2 bases and J by 3 bases. Looked up from germline, CDR1 is SGHAT and CDR2 is FQNNGV. This CDR3 has 15 amino acids. The CDR3 region is CASSLNSGGDYGYTF. CDR3 DNA sequence: TGTGCCAGCAGCTTAAACTCAGGGGGCGACTATGGCTACACCTTC.

This chain links TRBV6-1 with TRBJ1-2, with D unresolved. Trimming cost V 1 base and J 0 bases, with 6 bases left between them. This CDR3 is 14 amino acids long. Germline CDR1 and CDR2: MNHNS and SASEGT. CDR3: CASSEVSANYGYTF. CDR3 sequence (DNA): TGTGCCAGCAGTGAAGTTTCAGCTAACTATGGCTACACCTTC.

The genes are TRBV6-6 and TRBJ2-1, with D perhaps given as TRBD1 or TRBD2 (6 bases each). The CDR3 consists of 12 residues. The germline V gene encodes CDR1 MNHNY and CDR2 SVGAGI (reference sequence). The V end was cut by 6 bases, the J end by 14 bases, with 17 bases between. The CDR3 loop is CASSLTRGREFF. CDR3 DNA: TGTGCCAGCAGCCTTACTCGGGGGCGGGAGTTCTTC.

The V and J genes are TRBV7-9 and TRBJ2-3, with D possibly TRBD2 on 5 matching bases. The CDR3 runs 15 residues. V lost 6 bases to trimming and J lost 1 base, with 14 bases between them. Germline V gives CDR1 SEHNR, CDR2 FQNEAQ (reference sequence). CDR3 region: CASSSPGRGTDTQYF. CDR3 nucleotides: TGTGCCAGCAGTTCTCCTGGGCGGGGCACAGATACGCAGTATTTT.

This sequence joins TRBV29-1 and TRBJ1-2; 10 bases are shared with TRBD1. The CDR3 is 14 amino acids. Germline V gene sequence: CDR1 SQVTM, CDR2 ANQGSEA. Trimming removed 4 bases from V and 2 bases from J; junction bases left unmatched: 4. The CDR3 loop reads CSVGSGQGNYGYTF. In DNA, the CDR3 is TGCAGCGTTGGGTCGGGACAGGGGAACTATGGCTACACCTTC.